The next 27 T cell receptor beta chains were all read from a single sample in a study of T cells in narcolepsy. Clones were sequenced by immunoSEQ multiplex PCR, and TCRdb holds only the in-frame ones, with some missing. Among 25,000 to 30,000 clones listed, approximately 77% were seen once. Input material: memory (CD45RA-) CD4+ T cells from blood. These receptors were taken from a human donor in good health.

J is TRBJ2-7 and V is TRBV5-1; 9 nucleotides agree with TRBD1. V trimming: 7 bases; J trimming: 4 bases; junction bases outside the gene matches: 6. The germline gives CDR1 SGHRS, CDR2 YFSETQ. This CDR3 is 13 amino acids long. CDR3 nucleotides: TGCGCCAGCCAACAGGGGGCAGGTTACGAGCAGTACTTC. It codes for CASQQGAGYEQYF.

This clone was seen once. This rearrangement joins TRBV6-5 to TRBJ2-6; either TRBD1 or TRBD2 may fit D (5 bases each). CDR1 and CDR2 (germline): MNHEY, SVGAGI. The germline V and J ends were trimmed by 5 bases and 13 bases, with 15 bases remaining between them. The CDR3 totals 13 residues. CDR3 residues: CASSDGAARVLTF. The CDR3 coding sequence is TGTGCCAGCAGTGACGGGGCTGCGAGAGTCCTGACTTTC.

The chain carries TRBV30 and TRBJ1-5; D remains unclear. Germline CDR1 and CDR2: GTSNPN and SVGIG (reference sequence). Trimming left V 0 bases short and J 0 bases short, with 3 bases between. CDR3 size: 13 residues. Here the CDR3 DNA reads TGTGCCTGGAGTGTTTCTAGCAATCAGCCCCAGCATTTT. Translated: CAWSVSSNQPQHF.

The chain carries TRBV11-2 and TRBJ1-1; 11 nucleotides match TRBD1. Losses at the gene ends were 5 bases for V and 6 bases for J; bases not matched to a gene: 8. This CDR3 has 15 residues. Germline V lookup: CDR1 SGHAT, CDR2 FQNNGV. In DNA form, the CDR3 reads TGTGCCAGCAGCCGACAAGGACAGGGGGCGGCTGAAGCTTTCTTT. This translates into CASSRQGQGAAEAFF.

This clone was counted a few times. The genes are TRBV7-2 and TRBJ2-2; 11 bases align to TRBD2. The V gene end was trimmed by 5 bases and the J gene end by 4 bases; junction bases not matched to a gene: 3. CDR1 and CDR2 from the germline V gene are SGHTA and FQGNSA. The CDR3 totals 15 residues. The CDR3 DNA reads as TGTGCCAGCAGCCAACTAGCGGGGGCCACCGGGGAGCTGTTTTTT. Encoded protein: CASSQLAGATGELFF.

CDR3 sequence reads: CAWNFVGAYGYTF. CDR3 coding DNA: TGTGCCTGGAATTTCGTGGGTGCCTATGGCTACACCTTC. The chain links TRBV30 to TRBJ1-2; the D is unclear. CDR3 length equals 13 residues. V lost 4 bases and J 4 bases, leaving 13 bases between the germline ends. Germline loops: CDR1 GTSNPN, CDR2 SVGIG (reference sequence).

This chain joins TRBV10-3 and TRBJ1-5, with 8 bases fitting TRBD1. This CDR3 is 13 amino acids long. Losses at the gene ends were 10 bases for V and 3 bases for J; bases not matched to a gene: 5. Germline CDR1 ENHRY, CDR2 SYGVKD. The CDR3 region is CATRGQNNQPQHF. The CDR3 DNA sequence: TGTGCCACCAGGGGGCAAAACAATCAGCCCCAGCATTTT.

The gene calls are TRBV28 and TRBJ2-7; either TRBD1 or TRBD2 may supply D (5 bases each). V dropped 7 bases and J dropped 3 bases, with 25 bases sitting between them. Germline lookup yields CDR1 MDHEN and CDR2 SYDVKM. The CDR3 spans 17 residues. The CDR3 sequence is CASTLTGAILGDYEQYF. In nucleotides, the CDR3 is TGTGCCAGCACCCTTACCGGGGCCATCCTGGGGGACTACGAGCAGTACTTC.

The gene calls are TRBV9 and TRBJ2-5; maybe TRBD1 (6 bases). This CDR3 is 14 amino acids long. Germline V gene data show CDR1 as SGDLS and CDR2 as YYNGEE. The V end lost 4 bases, the J end lost 4 bases, and 14 bases lay between the germline ends. In nucleotides, the CDR3 is TGTGCCAGCAGCCCCCGACCGACAGGAGAGACCCAGTACTTC. Protein product: CASSPRPTGETQYF.

The chain recombines TRBV28 with TRBJ1-4; weak D call: TRBD1 (5 bases). The CDR3 is made up of 14 amino acids. Germline V CDR1 and CDR2: MDHEN, SYDVKM. Trimming stripped 3 bases from V and 3 bases from J, with 8 bases between. CDR3 sequence reads: CASSLGRANEKLFF. The CDR3 DNA sequence: TGTGCCAGCAGTTTGGGACGGGCTAATGAAAAACTGTTTTTT. Using reference TRBV28 and TRBJ1-4 for the parts outside the CDR3, the full variable domain is DVKVTQSSRYLVKRTGEKVFLECVQDMDHENMFWYRQDPGLGLRLIYFSYDVKMKEKGDIPEGYSVSREKKERFSLILESASTNQTSMYLCASSLGRANEKLFFGSGTQLSVL.

The rearrangement links TRBV19 to TRBJ2-1; 7 nucleotides align to TRBD2. Germline values: CDR1 LNHDA, CDR2 SQIVND (reference sequence). The junction had 7 bases not matched to a gene; V was cut back by 6 bases and J by 5 bases. This CDR3 contains 14 residues. The CDR3 DNA reads as TGTGCCAGTAGGGGAGCGGGATTAGACAATGAGCAGTTCTTC. Protein product: CASRGAGLDNEQFF.

The V and J genes are TRBV6-6 and TRBJ1-5; the D is unclear. V was shortened by 6 bases and J by 5 bases, with 11 bases between the two germline ends. Germline assignment: CDR1 MNHNY and CDR2 SVGAGI (reference sequence). The CDR3 loop spans 13 amino acids. CDR3 nucleotide sequence: TGTGCCAGCAGGGAGACTTACTATCAGCCCCAGCATTTT. It translates to CASRETYYQPQHF.

The J gene is TRBJ2-3, the V gene TRBV6-1, with 7 positions matching TRBD1. Per germline, CDR1 MNHNS and CDR2 SASEGT. Losses at the gene ends were 2 bases for V and 2 bases for J; bases not matched to a gene: 7. The CDR3 extends over 16 amino acids. The CDR3 here is CASSERGPRVTDTQYF. CDR3 nucleotides: TGTGCCAGCAGTGAAAGGGGGCCCAGGGTCACAGATACGCAGTATTTT.

This clone was observed once. CDR3 sequence (DNA): TGTGCCAGCAGGCGGACAGGGGGTCGGGAGACCCAGTACTTC. Its protein product is CASRRTGGRETQYF. The chain joins TRBV6-1 to TRBJ2-5; TRBD1 matches 10 bases. Trimming took 6 bases from V and 5 from J; bases not matched to a gene: 6. The CDR3 has 14 residues. Germline V gene lookup returns CDR1 MNHNS and CDR2 SASEGT.

This clone has more than one count but fewer than ten. The chain employs TRBV4-3 and TRBJ1-5; TRBD1 is a possible D gene (6 bases). V lost 8 bases to trimming and J lost 6 bases, with 14 bases between them. The CDR3 runs 13 residues. From germline, CDR1 is LGHNA and CDR2 YSLEER. As DNA, the CDR3 is TGCGCCAGCTCTACAGGGTTGGGTCAGCCCCAGCATTTT. This translates into CASSTGLGQPQHF.

The CDR3 here is CASSVTGIRELFF. CDR3 bases: TGTGCCAGTAGTGTTACAGGGATCCGGGAGCTGTTTTTT. The chain is built from TRBV19 and TRBJ2-2; the D gene is possibly TRBD1 (6 bases). Looked up from germline, CDR1 is LNHDA and CDR2 is SQIVND (reference sequence). CDR3 size: 13 residues. V lost 5 bases, J lost 9 bases, and 13 bases lay in between.

In its sample, this clone was seen once. The chain uses TRBV15 and TRBJ1-2; D unresolved. CDR3 length: 14 residues. CDR1 and CDR2 from the germline V gene are LNHNV and YYDKDF (reference sequence). The ends were cut back, 0 bases at V and 1 base at J, with 6 bases in the middle. DNA for the CDR3: TGTGCCACCAGCAGAGAAATAAGTAACTATGGCTACACCTTC. Its translation is CATSREISNYGYTF.

The V gene is TRBV20-1, the J gene TRBJ2-3; possibly TRBD2 for D (6 bases). This CDR3 spans 11 amino acids. Trimming removed 6 bases at V and 5 bases at J, with 9 bases between. Germline V gene lookup returns CDR1 DFQATT and CDR2 SNEGSKA (reference sequence). CDR3 nucleotides: TGCAGTGCCCTGGGAGGAGATACGCAGTATTTT. This sequence encodes CSALGGDTQYF.

The gene calls are TRBV7-8 and TRBJ2-3; maybe TRBD1 (6 bases). Germline lookup yields CDR1 SGHVS and CDR2 FQNEAQ. Trimming removed 2 bases at V and 0 bases at J, with 9 bases between. The CDR3 sequence is 15 residues long. The CDR3 region has the DNA TGTGCCAGCAGCTTATCGACAGGTAGCACAGATACGCAGTATTTT. It specifies CASSLSTGSTDTQYF. Based on the CDR3 plus reference TRBV7-8 and TRBJ2-3, the full variable domain is GAGVSQSPRYKVAKRGQDVALRCDPISGHVSLFWYQQALGQGPEFLTYFQNEAQLDKSGLPSDRFFAERPEGSVSTLKIQRTQQEDSAVYLCASSLSTGSTDTQYFGPGTRLTVL.

The chain combines TRBV14 with TRBJ2-2; either TRBD1 or TRBD2 may supply D (6 bases each). V lost 0 bases and J lost 5, with 13 bases in between. CDR1 is SGHDN and CDR2 is FVKESK in the germline V gene. The CDR3 has 16 residues. The CDR3 here is CASSQDPGARTGELFF. CDR3 nucleotide sequence: TGTGCCAGCAGCCAAGACCCGGGGGCGAGAACCGGGGAGCTGTTTTTT.

V is TRBV10-2 and J is TRBJ2-4, with no clear D. Trimming cost V 2 bases and J 1 base, with 3 bases left between them. Germline V gene lookup returns CDR1 WSHSY and CDR2 SAAADI. The CDR3 spans 13 residues. The CDR3 loop is CASSERAKNIQYF. In nucleotides, the CDR3 is TGCGCCAGCAGTGAGCGGGCCAAAAACATTCAGTACTTC.

The V and J genes are TRBV2 and TRBJ2-3; D is ambiguous. Trimming removed 5 bases from V and 0 bases from J, with 12 bases in between. The CDR3 extends over 15 amino acids. The germline CDR1 and CDR2 sequences are SNHLY and FYNNEI. The CDR3 spells CASSRSQVSTDTQYF. The DNA of the CDR3 is TGTGCCAGCAGTCGTTCGCAGGTCAGCACAGATACGCAGTATTTT.

The gene calls are TRBV10-2 and TRBJ2-6; TRBD2 aligns across 9 bases. Germline V lookup: CDR1 WSHSY, CDR2 SAAADI. The junction had 9 bases not matched to a gene; V was cut back by 9 bases and J by 0 bases. CDR3 length: 17 residues. The CDR3 sequence: CASSSASGVSGANVLTF. CDR3 nucleotides: TGCGCCAGTTCCTCGGCTAGCGGGGTCTCTGGGGCCAACGTCCTGACTTTC.

The chain has TRBV6-1 and TRBJ2-7; D is unclear. In germline, CDR1 is MNHNS, CDR2 SASEGT. Trimming left V 5 bases short and J 2 bases short, with 16 bases between. This CDR3 has 15 amino acids. Here the CDR3 DNA reads TGTGCCAGCAGTTCTACCTGGACGGGTACCTACGAGCAGTACTTC. Translated: CASSSTWTGTYEQYF.

The chain has TRBV7-9 and TRBJ2-1; no firm D call. The CDR3 has 18 amino acids. V lost 4 bases, J lost 0 bases, and 19 bases lay in between. Germline lookup yields CDR1 SEHNR and CDR2 FQNEAQ (reference sequence). The CDR3 nucleotides are TGTGCCAGCAGCTCCCCACCAAGGGAACAAAGCTCCTACAATGAGCAGTTCTTC. It encodes CASSSPPREQSSYNEQFF.

The chain combines TRBV7-9 with TRBJ1-3; no definite D call. Looked up from germline, CDR1 is SEHNR and CDR2 is FQNEAQ (reference sequence). CDR3 length: 14 amino acids. V was cut by 1 base and J by 2 bases, with 6 bases left in between. The CDR3 DNA reads as TGTGCCAGCAGCTTAGACAGACCTGGAAACACCATATATTTT. Encoded protein: CASSLDRPGNTIYF.

This clone has more than one count but fewer than ten. The chain recombines TRBV29-1 with TRBJ1-2; tentatively, D is TRBD1 (5 bases). The CDR3 is made up of 13 amino acids. Germline V CDR1 and CDR2: SQVTM, ANQGSEA. Trimming shortened V by 4 bases and J by 2 bases, and 11 bases separated the two germline ends. CDR3 residues: CSVAPGVNYGYTF. The CDR3, as DNA: TGCAGCGTTGCACCGGGGGTCAACTATGGCTACACCTTC.